This TCR beta chain originates from a study of blood T cells in healthy people across ages (dated by TCRdb to 2014 to 2015). Regarding the study in general: In model experiments, template switching captured roughly one uniquely barcoded TCR beta cDNA molecule for every two T cells. The study analyzed two additional independent replicas of 1 million unique cDNA reads from the same blood draw for two donors, one aged 18 to 30 and one aged 80 or older. Four age groups were formed from the donors: young (average 16 years), middle-aged (approximately 40), aged (more than 55) and long-lived (more than 75). To avoid experimental bias, donors of different ages were distributed randomly across sequencing lanes. The study measured age-related changes in TCR beta repertoire diversity using deep sequencing normalized with unique cDNA molecular identifiers.

Libraries were built with 5' RACE. Sequencing was carried out with an Illumina HiSeq 2500. A second PCR of about 6 to 11 cycles was run with a J-beta primer mix and a sample-barcoded 5' primer. A unique molecular identifier was introduced onto each TCR beta cDNA molecule by a template-switch 5' adaptor carrying 12 random nucleotides. At least 2.5 million CDR3-containing paired-end reads were obtained from each sample. First-strand cDNA synthesis was performed from all RNA using the Mint cDNA synthesis kit, with priming by a TRBC-specific oligonucleotide. Following uracil-DNA glycosylase treatment, a first 18-cycle PCR with universal primers M1SS and BC2_uni_R was performed on all cDNA. Regarding the original processing steps: Each sample was normalized by randomly selecting 1 million high-quality reads, each carrying a distinct molecular identifier. Reads sharing molecular identifiers were discarded rather than binned into consensus sequences. MiTCR, run with a Q25 quality threshold and the strictest error-elimination algorithm, handled CDR3 identification, clonotype clustering and error correction. A nonparametric unseen species model using Euler transformation provided a lower-bound estimate of total TCR beta diversity. TCRdb trimmed public reads at Q25 via fastp, called clones via MiXCR and kept in-frame beta chains. Entries are consolidated by CDR3 protein sequence, retaining the most common genes and DNA. TCRdb's processing, not the authors', yielded these V and J calls. This sample lists about 1 million distinct CDR3 sequences; 35% to 50% were detected once. The ten biggest clones cover approximately 20% of the sample.

The 35 to 40 donors, aged 6 to 90 years, were systemically healthy Caucasian individuals from Russia. Each donor gave 8 to 10 milliliters of peripheral blood, drawn into EDTA-treated Vacutainer tubes. PBMCs were isolated by Ficoll-Paque density-gradient centrifugation, with at least 6 million obtained per sample. Total RNA was extracted from PBMCs with Trizol reagent, with at least 5 micrograms obtained per sample. For every donor, flow cytometry on a PBMC aliquot measured the percentage of naive CD45RAhigh/CD27high T cells. In regard to this clonotype: The antigen this receptor binds is unknown. Per-base qualities were not stored, and no clone one base away is much larger.

Overall results and qualifications from the work: The CMV infection status of donors was not known, potentially confounding age-related changes in expanded clonotypes. Observed TCR beta diversity per million T cells fell roughly linearly with age, and a significant reduction was already apparent by age roughly 41. Observed TCR beta diversity correlated strongly with the percentage of naive T cells measured by flow cytometry. Since profiling was done on bulk unsorted PBMCs, naive and antigen-experienced compartments could not be conclusively compared. Compared with the aged group, the long-lived group had more naive CD4+ T cells, fewer expanded clones and increased TCR diversity, a pattern suggesting age selection. Estimates of total diversity based on one million sequenced T cells were considered lower bounds and underestimates.

Taken from cysteine to phenylalanine, the CDR3 has 14 residues. Only the CDR3 DNA stays, 42 bases, in frame from base 1. The germline V gene specifies SNHLY as CDR1 and FYNNEI as CDR2. Relative to germline, V is 6 bases shorter and J is 2 bases shorter, with 14 bases between their ends. Sequencing was done on a sample of blood. The V and J segments used are TRBV2 and TRBJ2-7; TRBD1 is a possible D gene, resting on 5 matching bases. The receptor comes from a woman in her fifties or sixties in good health. Here is the DNA: TGTGCCAGCAGAACACAGGCAGGTGCCTACGAGCAGTACTTC. Protein translation: CASRTQAGAYEQYF. Here the CDR3 is joined to the reference TRBV2 and TRBJ2-7 genes, and the full variable domain is: EPEVTQTPSHQVTQMGQEVILRCVPISNHLYFYWYRQILGQKVEFLVSFYNNEISEKSEIFDDQFSVERPDGSNFTLKIRSTKLEDSAMYFCASRTQAGAYEQYFGPGTRLTVT.